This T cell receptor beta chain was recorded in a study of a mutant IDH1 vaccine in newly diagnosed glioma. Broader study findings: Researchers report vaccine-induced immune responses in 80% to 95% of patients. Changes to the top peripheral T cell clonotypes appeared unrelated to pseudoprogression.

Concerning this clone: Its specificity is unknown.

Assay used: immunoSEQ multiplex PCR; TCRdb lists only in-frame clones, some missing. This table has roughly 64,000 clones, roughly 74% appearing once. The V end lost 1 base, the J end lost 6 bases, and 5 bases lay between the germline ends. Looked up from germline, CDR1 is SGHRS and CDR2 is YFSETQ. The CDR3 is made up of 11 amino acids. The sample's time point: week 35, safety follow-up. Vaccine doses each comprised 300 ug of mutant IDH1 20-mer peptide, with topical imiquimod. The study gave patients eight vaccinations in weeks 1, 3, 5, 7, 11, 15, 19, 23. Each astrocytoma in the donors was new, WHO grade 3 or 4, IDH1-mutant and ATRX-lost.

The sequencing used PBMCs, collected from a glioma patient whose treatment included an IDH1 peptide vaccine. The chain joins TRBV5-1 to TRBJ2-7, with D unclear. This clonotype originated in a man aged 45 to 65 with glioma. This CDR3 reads CASSLNGEQYF. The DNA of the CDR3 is TGCGCCAGCAGCTTGAATGGCGAGCAGTACTTC.